The sequence of this TCR beta chain was determined in a study of technical replicates of blood from a few donors. Sequencing used immunoSEQ multiplex PCR; TCRdb keeps in-frame clones, though not all of them. The data hold under 95,000 clones, with around 92% observed a single time. Germline V gene sequence: CDR1 SGHKS, CDR2 YYEKEE (reference sequence). The CDR3 has 13 amino acids. Trimming pared 0 bases from V and 4 bases from J, leaving 7 bases between. The sequence was obtained from a human donor in good health. The chain combines TRBV5-5 with TRBJ1-1; no clear D gene. Material: T cells isolated from PBMCs. Written as DNA, the CDR3 is TGTGCCAGCAGCTTGGGGGAGGTCACTGAAGCTTTCTTT. It specifies CASSLGEVTEAFF.